This is a list of T cell receptor beta chains from one sample in a study of blood T cell repertoires in COVID-19. The assay was immunoSEQ multiplex PCR, and TCRdb's table has in-frame clones only and misses some. Here the sample spans more than 250,000 clones, more than 85% being singletons. Material for sequencing was PBMCs or T cells enriched from blood (not recorded which). Source of these receptors: a woman in her twenties or thirties who had recovered from COVID-19. Both conserved end residues are part of each CDR3. D genes are given only for firm matches. Clone sizes are given selectively: once, few, many, or a class where the clone is expanded.

clone size	V gene	J gene	D gene	CDR3 DNA	CDR3 protein
once	TRBV6-6	TRBJ1-4	TRBD1	TGTGCCAGCAGCGGACAGGGACCTAATGAAAAACTGTTTTTT	CASSGQGPNEKLFF
NA	TRBV20-1	TRBJ1-6	NA	TGCAGTGCTAGTCCCTCGAGAGGGAATAATTCACCCCTCCACTTT	CSASPSRGNNSPLHF
NA	TRBV20-1	TRBJ1-2	NA	TGCAGTGCCTTCAACTATGGCTACACCTTC	CSAFNYGYTF
NA	TRBV6-6	TRBJ2-1	NA	TGTGCCAGCACCTTCGAGGCGAGCTCCTACAATGAGCAGTTCTTC	CASTFEASSYNEQFF
NA	TRBV11-2	TRBJ1-6	NA	TGTGCCAGCAGCTTAGGGTTAAGAGATAATTCACCCCTCCACTTT	CASSLGLRDNSPLHF
once	TRBV7-8	TRBJ2-7	NA	TGTGCCAGCAGTCAGGATTTGACAGGTCCGTTGGAGCAGTACTTC	CASSQDLTGPLEQYF
once	TRBV5-5	TRBJ1-1	NA	TGTGCCAGCAGCTTCGTACTTGCGGTGCCTGAAGCTTTCTTT	CASSFVLAVPEAFF
NA	TRBV27	TRBJ1-2	NA	TGTGCCAGCCTAGGGCAGGGTGGCTACACCTTC	CASLGQGGYTF
NA	TRBV11-1	TRBJ2-1	NA	TGTGCCAGCAGCACACTAGTCAATGAGCAGTTCTTC	CASSTLVNEQFF
NA	TRBV7-2	TRBJ1-2	TRBD1	TGTGCCAGCAGCTATCCCGGGACAGGGTACTATGGCTACACCTTC	CASSYPGTGYYGYTF
NA	TRBV10-3	TRBJ1-2	NA	TGTGCCATCAGTGAGTCGTTCGCCGGTTCTAACTATGGCTACACCTTC	CAISESFAGSNYGYTF
NA	TRBV7-9	TRBJ2-1	TRBD2	TGTGCCAGCAGCTTAGAAGCGGGGGCCTACAATGAGCAGTTCTTC	CASSLEAGAYNEQFF
NA	TRBV15	TRBJ1-1	NA	TGTGCCACCAGCAGGGACACCCTGAACACTGAAGCTTTCTTT	CATSRDTLNTEAFF
NA	TRBV3-1/TRBV3-2	TRBJ1-3	NA	TGTGCCAGCAGCCACCAAGCTACTACTGGAAACACCATATATTTT	CASSHQATTGNTIYF
NA	TRBV3-1/TRBV3-2	TRBJ2-1	NA	TGTGCCAGCAGCCTAGGACAGATAACCTACAATGAGCAGTTCTTC	CASSLGQITYNEQFF
NA	TRBV15	TRBJ2-1	NA	TGTGCCACCAGCCGGGGAAACTCCTACAATGAGCAGTTCTTC	CATSRGNSYNEQFF
NA	TRBV28	TRBJ2-1	NA	TGTGCCAGCAGTCCCCCCACGGGTATTACCTACAATGAGCAGTTCTTC	CASSPPTGITYNEQFF
NA	TRBV24-1	TRBJ2-3	NA	TGTGCCACCAGTAACCCCACAGGGTCAGATACGCAGTATTTT	CATSNPTGSDTQYF
NA	TRBV28	TRBJ2-7	NA	TGTGCCAGCAGTCGTCACGGAGCCCGCTACGAGCAGTACTTC	CASSRHGARYEQYF
NA	TRBV4-1	TRBJ2-3	NA	TGCGCCAGCAGCCAGTCCCCCGGCACAGATACGCAGTATTTT	CASSQSPGTDTQYF
NA	TRBV28	TRBJ2-1	TRBD1	TGTGCCAGCAACCCGACAGGGGGCGCCCACAATGAGCAGTTCTTC	CASNPTGGAHNEQFF
NA	TRBV27	TRBJ2-2	TRBD2	TGTGCCAGCAAAACTCCCGGGACTAGCGGGAGGGTGTCGGCCGGGGAGCTGTTTTTT	CASKTPGTSGRVSAGELFF
NA	TRBV28	TRBJ1-1	TRBD1	TGTGCCAGCAGTTTGAACAGGGGGCAGGTTGTGGAAGCTTTCTTT	CASSLNRGQVVEAFF